These T cell receptor beta chains were read from a single sample in a study of blood T cells in healthy people across ages. MiXCR, run by TCRdb on the 5' RACE reads, gives a single entry per CDR3 protein. The sample holds about 1,800,000 distinct CDR3 sequences; approximately 30% are singletons and the top ten take over 7%. The sample taken for sequencing was blood. These receptors all stem from a woman in her twenties or thirties in good health. The conserved cysteine and the conserved F or W are not part of the CDR3 here. A D gene is named only where the DNA matches it firmly.

TRBV12-3/TRBV12-4,TRBD2,TRBJ2-1,AGSWGGNEQF
TRBV11-2,TRBD1,TRBJ2-7,ASSLTDRGSYEQY
TRBV12-3/TRBV12-4,TRBD1,TRBJ2-7,ASSPHPTGTGGDEQY
TRBV28,NA,TRBJ2-5,ASPTIGASQETQY
TRBV7-6,NA,TRBJ2-5,ASSYSTGASGTQY
TRBV11-2,NA,TRBJ2-1,ASSLGREPYNEQF
TRBV3-1,NA,TRBJ1-5,ASSQGSAGEQPQH
TRBV10-3,NA,TRBJ1-2,TISEGRSNYGYT
TRBV5-1,NA,TRBJ2-1,ASSSGARYNEQF
TRBV5-1,NA,TRBJ1-4,ASSLEYRSNEKLF
TRBV6-6,NA,TRBJ2-5,ASKKEESYNEQY
TRBV18,NA,TRBJ2-3,ASSPSRGPDTQY
TRBV6-5,NA,TRBJ2-1,ASSYTRPGPGNEQF
TRBV7-9,TRBD2,TRBJ2-2,ASSSSLAGTGELF
TRBV6-1,NA,TRBJ1-1,ASSDQGRGEAF
TRBV19,NA,TRBJ1-1,ACRNTEAF
TRBV7-2,TRBD2,TRBJ2-1,ASSSRKVAGGTGEQF
TRBV20-1,NA,TRBJ2-3,SGGPDTDTQY
TRBV7-2,NA,TRBJ1-2,ASSLTQGYGYT
TRBV11-2,NA,TRBJ2-1,ASSSSGRTNEQF
TRBV5-1,NA,TRBJ2-4,ASSLGLERDIQY
TRBV19,TRBD1,TRBJ1-5,ASSPGGGGQPQH